This TCR beta chain was captured by sequencing in a study of T cells after yellow fever vaccination. This clonotype was counted only a few times. Its target is not known. V was clipped by 0 bases and J by 4 bases; unmatched bases: 10. CDR3 length: 18 amino acids. Germline V gene lookup returns CDR1 LGHNA and CDR2 YSLEER. 5'RACE template switching produced TCR cDNA carrying a universal primer site and UMIs. MiXCR, applied by TCRdb to the 5' RACE reads, yields one record per CDR3 protein. The sample lists hundreds of thousands of distinct CDR3 sequences; approximately 13% were seen once. Whole-study results and caveats: The study found a weaker secondary response that peaked faster, day 5 versus 15.

The sequence was obtained from a man aged 25-45 years who received the YFV17D yellow fever vaccine. The chain has TRBV4-3 and TRBJ2-3, with 10 nucleotides matching TRBD2. Here the sequenced sample was PBMCs, taken on the day of the yellow fever booster vaccination. As DNA, the CDR3 is TGCGCCAGCAGCCAAGATCTGCTAGCGGGAGTTGTGGCAGATACGCAGTATTTT. Protein product: CASSQDLLAGVVADTQYF.